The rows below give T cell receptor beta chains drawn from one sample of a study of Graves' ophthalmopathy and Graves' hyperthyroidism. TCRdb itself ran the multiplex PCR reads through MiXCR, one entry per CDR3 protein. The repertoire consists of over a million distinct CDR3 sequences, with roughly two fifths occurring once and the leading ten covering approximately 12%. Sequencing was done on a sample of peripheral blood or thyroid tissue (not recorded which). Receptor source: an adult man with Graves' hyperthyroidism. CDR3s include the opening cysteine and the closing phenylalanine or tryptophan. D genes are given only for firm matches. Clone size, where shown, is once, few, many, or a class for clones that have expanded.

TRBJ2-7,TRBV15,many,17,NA,CATSRERGTGYSYEQYF,TGTGCCACCAGCAGAGAGAGGGGGACGGGATACTCCTACGAGCAGTACTTC
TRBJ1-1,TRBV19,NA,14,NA,CASSILYGDTEAFF,TGTGCCAGTAGTATACTATACGGTGACACTGAAGCTTTCTTT
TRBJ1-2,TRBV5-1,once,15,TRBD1,CASSLAAGGKYGYTF,TGCGCCAGCAGCTTGGCCGCAGGGGGTAAGTATGGCTACACCTTC
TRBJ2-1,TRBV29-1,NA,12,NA,CSVEEERGEQFF,TGCAGCGTTGAAGAAGAGAGGGGTGAGCAGTTCTTC
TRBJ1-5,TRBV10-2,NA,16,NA,CASSDFSGRPNQPQHF,TGCGCCAGCAGTGACTTCAGCGGGCGTCCGAATCAGCCCCAGCATTTT
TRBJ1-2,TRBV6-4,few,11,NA,CASRGGEGYTF,TGTGCCAGCAGGGGGGGAGAAGGCTACACCTTC
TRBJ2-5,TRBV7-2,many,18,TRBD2,CASSQSYRTSGRAETQYF,TGTGCCAGCAGCCAATCATACCGGACTAGCGGGAGAGCGGAGACCCAGTACTTC
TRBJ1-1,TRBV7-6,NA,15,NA,CASSYVGRGNTEAFF,TGTGCCAGCAGCTACGTTGGCAGGGGGAACACTGAAGCTTTCTTT
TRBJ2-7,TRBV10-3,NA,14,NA,CASEPLTGGQGQYF,TGTGCCAGCGAACCCCTCACCGGGGGGCAGGGGCAGTACTTC
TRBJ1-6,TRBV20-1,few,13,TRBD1,CSARTGRDSPLHF,TGCAGTGCTAGGACAGGGAGGGATTCACCCCTCCACTTT